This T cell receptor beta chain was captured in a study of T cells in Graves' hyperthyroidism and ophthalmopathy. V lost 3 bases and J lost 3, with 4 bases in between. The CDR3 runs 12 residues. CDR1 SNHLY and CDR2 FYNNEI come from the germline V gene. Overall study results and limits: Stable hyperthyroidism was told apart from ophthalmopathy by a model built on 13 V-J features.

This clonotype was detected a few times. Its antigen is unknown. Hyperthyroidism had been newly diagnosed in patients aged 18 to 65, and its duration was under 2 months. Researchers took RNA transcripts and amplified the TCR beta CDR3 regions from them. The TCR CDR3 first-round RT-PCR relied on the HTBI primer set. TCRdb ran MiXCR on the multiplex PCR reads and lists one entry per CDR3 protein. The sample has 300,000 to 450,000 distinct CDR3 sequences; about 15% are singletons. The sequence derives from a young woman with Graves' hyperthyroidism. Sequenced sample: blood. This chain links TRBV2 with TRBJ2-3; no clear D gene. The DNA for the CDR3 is TGTGCCAGCAGTGAGGAGACAGATACGCAGTATTTT. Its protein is CASSEETDTQYF.